Below, one TCR beta chain is given with its context. This sample is drawn from a study of PD-L1 blockade in urothelial cancer. The overall study: Between 0 and 3 prior chemotherapy regimens had been given to patients. T cells numbered a median of roughly 150,000 in the blood samples. Blood underwent analysis 3 weeks (second dose) and 6 weeks after treatment began.

With 5 bases removed from V and 2 bases from J, the gap between germline ends came to 18 bases. The CDR3 is 16 residues long. CDR1 is SGHTA, CDR2 FQGNSA, per germline. Profiling relied on immunoSEQ multiplex PCR, and the TCRdb table lists in-frame clones only, not all of them. The repertoire includes more than 45,000 clones, roughly 80% of them detected once, and around 3.6% sits in the top ten. Patient sample counts ranged from 1 to 8, pretreatment and on-treatment. The clonotype comes from a man aged 65-85 years with urothelial cancer. This chain links TRBV7-2 with TRBJ2-5, with D unclear. Here the sequenced sample was PBMCs, taken around atezolizumab (anti-PD-L1) treatment. Here the CDR3 reads CASSLNGGGAQETQYF. DNA for the CDR3: TGTGCCAGCAGCCTAAACGGTGGCGGAGCGCAAGAGACCCAGTACTTC.